The 14 T cell receptor beta chains below all came from one sample that was sequenced in a study of blood T cell repertoires in COVID-19. Generated by immunoSEQ multiplex PCR, the TCRdb table keeps only in-frame clones and is missing some. The sample has about 72,000 clones, more than 75% seen once. Sequencing input: peripheral blood. These receptors came from a woman aged 60-75 years with acute or convalescent COVID-19.

The chain links TRBV5-1 to TRBJ2-3; the match to TRBD2 covers 10 bases. Germline loops: CDR1 SGHRS, CDR2 YFSETQ. Losses at the gene ends were 0 bases for V and 6 bases for J; bases not matched to a gene: 7. The CDR3 runs to 16 residues. CDR3 sequence (DNA): TGCGCCAGCAGCTTGGAAGCTAGCGGGGGTCTGGATACGCAGTATTTT. Encoded protein: CASSLEASGGLDTQYF.

This sequence joins TRBV4-1 and TRBJ1-5; 10 nucleotides line up with TRBD1. V trimming: 2 bases; J trimming: 3 bases; junction bases outside the gene matches: 7. The CDR3 totals 17 residues. CDR1 is MGHRA and CDR2 is YSYEKL in the germline V gene. The CDR3, as DNA: TGCGCCAGCAGCCAAAATACGGGACAGGGGACCAATCAGCCCCAGCATTTT. Protein product: CASSQNTGQGTNQPQHF.

The gene calls are TRBV7-9 and TRBJ2-5, with TRBD2 matching over 13 bases. Germline trimming cut 5 bases from V and 5 bases from J; bases unmatched to any gene: 5. Germline assignment: CDR1 SEHNR and CDR2 FQNEAQ (reference sequence). CDR3 length: 15 residues. Written as DNA, the CDR3 is TGTGCCAGCAGCCAGGGACTAGCGGGGATGGAGACCCAGTACTTC. As protein: CASSQGLAGMETQYF.

The V call is TRBV6-5, the J call TRBJ2-1; 8 positions agree with TRBD1. CDR1 and CDR2 from the germline V gene are MNHEY and SVGAGI. Trimming removed 6 bases from V and 7 bases from J; junction bases left unmatched: 11. There are 15 residues in the CDR3. This CDR3 reads CASSRGTGRGNEQFF. In DNA, the CDR3 is TGTGCCAGCAGCCGAGGGACAGGCAGGGGAAATGAGCAGTTCTTC.

The CDR3 DNA follows: TGTGCCAGCAGTGAGGGGGGGGCGGGTGAAAAACTGTTTTTT. This codes for CASSEGGAGEKLFF. The rearrangement links TRBV2 to TRBJ1-4; D is perhaps TRBD1 (6 bases). From germline, CDR1 is SNHLY and CDR2 FYNNEI. Trimming removed 3 bases at V and 7 bases at J, with 12 bases between. The CDR3 has 14 residues. Complete variable domain (other parts from reference TRBV2 and TRBJ1-4): EPEVTQTPSHQVTQMGQEVILRCVPISNHLYFYWYRQILGQKVEFLVSFYNNEISEKSEIFDDQFSVERPDGSNFTLKIRSTKLEDSAMYFCASSEGGAGEKLFFGSGTQLSVL.

The chain has TRBV5-4 and TRBJ2-7, with TRBD1 identical over 7 bases. Germline assignment: CDR1 SGHNT and CDR2 YYREEE (reference sequence). The V and J ends lost 4 bases and 0 bases, in that order; junction bases with no gene match: 4. The CDR3 extends over 14 amino acids. CDR3 nucleotide sequence: TGTGCCAGCAGCGGAACAGGGGCCTCCTACGAGCAGTACTTC. It specifies CASSGTGASYEQYF.

The CDR3, as DNA: TGTGCCAGCAATGGGGGCAGAGAGTACAATGAGCAGTTCTTC. This codes for CASNGGREYNEQFF. V usage is TRBV27 and J usage is TRBJ2-1; tentative D call: TRBD1 (6 bases). This CDR3 is built from 14 residues. Germline CDR1 and CDR2: MNHEY and SMNVEV (reference sequence). V lost 7 bases, J lost 4 bases, and 14 bases lay in between.

V gene TRBV3-1 (or the pseudogene TRBV3-2) combines with J gene TRBJ2-3; 10 bases match TRBD2. The CDR3 is 16 residues long. After removal of 7 bases from V and 8 bases from J, the junction contained 15 bases not matched to a gene. CDR1 and CDR2 (germline): LGHDT, YNNKEL (reference sequence). The CDR3 nucleotides are TGTGCCAGCACCTTCTGGCGAAGCGGGGGGGCGTTTACGCAGTATTTT. This encodes CASTFWRSGGAFTQYF.

This chain links TRBV19 with TRBJ1-1; D is undetermined. The CDR3 totals 11 residues. In germline, CDR1 is LNHDA, CDR2 SQIVND (reference sequence). CDR3 nucleotide sequence: TGTGCTAGCCGGATTAACACTGAAGCTTTCTTT. Translation gives CASRINTEAFF.

The CDR3 loop reads CASSLDAGGDYGYTF. Here the CDR3 DNA reads TGCGCCAGCAGCTTGGATGCGGGGGGGGACTATGGCTACACCTTC. The chain employs TRBV5-1 and TRBJ1-2; D perhaps matches TRBD1 (5 bases). Germline V gene lookup returns CDR1 SGHRS and CDR2 YFSETQ. The CDR3 loop spans 15 amino acids. V lost 0 bases and J 3 bases, leaving 12 bases between the germline ends.

The rearrangement links TRBV3-1 (or the pseudogene TRBV3-2) to TRBJ2-5; D may be TRBD1 (6 bases). V was cut by 0 bases and J by 0 bases, with 23 bases left in between. Germline-derived CDR1 and CDR2 are LGHDT and YNNKEL (reference sequence). CDR3 length: 20 residues. The CDR3 is CASSQDLGTIGTNNQETQYF. In DNA form, the CDR3 reads TGTGCCAGCAGCCAAGACCTGGGGACAATCGGGACAAACAACCAAGAGACCCAGTACTTC.

The chain couples TRBV2 to TRBJ2-5; no clear D. Trimming took off 6 bases at V and 5 bases at J, with 7 bases between the two ends. The germline V gene encodes CDR1 SNHLY and CDR2 FYNNEI. CDR3 length: 11 amino acids. CDR3 nucleotides: TGTGCCAGCAGGGCCTCGGAGACCCAGTACTTC. Protein sequence: CASRASETQYF.

The rearrangement uses TRBV5-1 and TRBJ2-5; possibly TRBD2 for D (5 bases). CDR3 length: 13 amino acids. V was cut by 0 bases and J by 5 bases, with 8 bases left in between. The germline CDR1 and CDR2 sequences are SGHRS and YFSETQ. The CDR3, as DNA: TGCGCCAGCAGCTTGGTGCCGGGGGAGACCCAGTACTTC. Amino acid sequence: CASSLVPGETQYF.

The gene calls are TRBV19 and TRBJ1-2; no definite D call. The CDR3 contains 14 residues. CDR1 and CDR2 (germline): LNHDA, SQIVND (reference sequence). Trimming removed 1 base at V and 0 bases at J, with 6 bases between. CDR3 DNA sequence: TGTGCCAGTAGTATAGCCCGAGCTAACTATGGCTACACCTTC. This codes for CASSIARANYGYTF. Supplemented by reference TRBV19 and TRBJ1-2, the full variable domain reads DGGITQSPKYLFRKEGQNVTLSCEQNLNHDAMYWYRQDPGQGLRLIYYSQIVNDFQKGDIAEGYSVSREKKESFPLTVTSAQKNPTAFYLCASSIARANYGYTFGSGTRLTVV.